These T cell receptor beta chains were read from a single sample in a study of T cells in Graves' hyperthyroidism and ophthalmopathy. A single record per CDR3 protein comes from TCRdb applying MiXCR to the multiplex PCR reads. This table holds about 260,000 distinct CDR3 sequences, approximately 21% found once. Input material: blood. The source of these receptors is a man between 25 and 39 years old with Graves' ophthalmopathy. Each CDR3 is given with its conserved first and last residue. A D gene is named only where the DNA matches it firmly. Clone size is shown for a subset of rows, as once, few, many or a class of expanded clone.

j_gene	d_gene	v_gene	abundance	CDR3nt	CDR3aa
TRBJ2-7	TRBD1	TRBV9	NA	TGTGCCAGCAGCGGTTCCAGACAGGGGACCGAGCAGTACTTC	CASSGSRQGTEQYF
TRBJ2-7	TRBD2	TRBV11-2	many	TGTGCCAGCAGCTTAGGTGCGGGAGGAAACTACGAGCAGTACTTC	CASSLGAGGNYEQYF
TRBJ1-5	NA	TRBV30	many	TGTGCCTGGGGGGAACAGGTGGTGAACAATCAGCCCCAGCATTTT	CAWGEQVVNNQPQHF
TRBJ1-5	NA	TRBV24-1	many	TGTGCCACCAGTGATTCTCCAGGGTGGCCCCAGCATTTT	CATSDSPGWPQHF
TRBJ2-1	NA	TRBV12-3/TRBV12-4	NA	TGTGCCAGCAGTAGCAGGGGTGATGAGCAGTTCTTC	CASSSRGDEQFF
TRBJ2-1	TRBD2	TRBV6-2/TRBV6-3	few	TGTGCCAGCAGTTACCTAGCGGGAATACAAAACAATGAGCAGTTCTTC	CASSYLAGIQNNEQFF
TRBJ2-2	NA	TRBV5-1	NA	TGCGCCAGCAAAACAGATCCGAACACCGGGGAGCTGTTTTTT	CASKTDPNTGELFF
TRBJ2-7	TRBD2	TRBV11-3	few	TGTGCCAGCAGCTTATCGACTAGCTTCGAGCAGTACTTC	CASSLSTSFEQYF
TRBJ2-3	TRBD1	TRBV27	NA	TGTGCCAGCTCACACCTCCGGAGACAGGGGGCAGATACGCAGTATTTT	CASSHLRRQGADTQYF
TRBJ1-5	TRBD1	TRBV10-3	NA	TGTGCCATCAGCGACAGGGGTGAGGAGCCCCAGCATTTT	CAISDRGEEPQHF
TRBJ1-1	NA	TRBV6-1	NA	TGTGCCAGCAGTGCCGGTGGTAGCACTGAAGCTTTCTTT	CASSAGGSTEAFF
TRBJ2-5	NA	TRBV29-1	NA	TGCAGCGTTGAAAGGACTGGCGTGGGGACCCAGTACTTC	CSVERTGVGTQYF
TRBJ2-7	TRBD2	TRBV7-9	many	TGTGCCAGCAGCTTAGATGGGCGGACTAGCTCCTACGAGCAGTACTTC	CASSLDGRTSSYEQYF
TRBJ1-1	NA	TRBV12-3/TRBV12-4	many	TGTGCCAGCAGTCGGGATTCGGACACTGAAGCTTTCTTT	CASSRDSDTEAFF
TRBJ2-7	NA	TRBV2	NA	TGTGCCAGCAGGCCCGGGAGAGACGAGCAGTACTTC	CASRPGRDEQYF
TRBJ1-2	NA	TRBV19	NA	TGTGCCAGTAGTATGGGGGGCGACGGTGGCTACACCTTC	CASSMGGDGGYTF
TRBJ1-6	TRBD1	TRBV5-6	few	TGTGCCAGCAGCTTAAACAGGGGGCAATCACCCCTCCACTTT	CASSLNRGQSPLHF
TRBJ2-1	NA	TRBV6-1	few	TGTGCCAGCAGAACTAGCTTACTCTCCTACAATGAGCAGTTCTTC	CASRTSLLSYNEQFF
TRBJ2-3	NA	TRBV27	many	TGTGCCAGCAGTTTAAAAGGCAGGGACCCAGATACGCAGTATTTT	CASSLKGRDPDTQYF
TRBJ2-2	NA	TRBV19	many	TGTGCCAGTAGCCGAACACTGAACACCGGGGAGCTGTTTTTT	CASSRTLNTGELFF
TRBJ1-1	TRBD1	TRBV7-9	many	TGTGCCAGCAGTGCGACAGGGATATTGAACACTGAAGCTTTCTTT	CASSATGILNTEAFF
TRBJ2-3	NA	TRBV24-1	NA	TGTGCCACCAGTAACACAGATACGCAGTATTTT	CATSNTDTQYF
TRBJ2-1	NA	TRBV7-9	NA	TGTGCCAGCAGCGACTTGGGGGCGCCCACCTGGGATGAGCAGTTCTTC	CASSDLGAPTWDEQFF
TRBJ2-5	NA	TRBV28	few	TGTGCCAGCAGTTTGTGGACTGATCGGGAGACCCAGTACTTC	CASSLWTDRETQYF
TRBJ2-2	NA	TRBV7-9	NA	TGTGCCAGCAGCTCCGGGACCCCGCTCACCGGGGAGCTGTTTTTT	CASSSGTPLTGELFF
TRBJ2-5	NA	TRBV5-5	few	TGTGCCAGCAGCCTCCTGGGCCAAGAGACCCAGTACTTC	CASSLLGQETQYF
TRBJ2-1	NA	TRBV7-9	many	TGTGCCAGCAGCCTTGGTCCGGACCCCGCGAATGAGCAGTTCTTC	CASSLGPDPANEQFF
TRBJ2-7	TRBD2	TRBV11-2	many	TGTGCCAGCAGCTTCCTGGGACTAGCGGGGGAGCAGTACTTC	CASSFLGLAGEQYF
TRBJ2-7	TRBD2	TRBV6-5	many	TGTGCCAGCAGTTACTCGAGTCCTAGCGGGACGCTGGGCGGTAAGCAGTACTTC	CASSYSSPSGTLGGKQYF
TRBJ2-1	TRBD2	TRBV9	many	TGTGCCAGCAGCGTAACTAGCGGGAGTGGAGGGGATGAGCAGTTCTTC	CASSVTSGSGGDEQFF
TRBJ2-7	NA	TRBV5-1	few	TGCGCCAGCAGCCCTATACGAGGACTGAACGAGCAGTACTTC	CASSPIRGLNEQYF
TRBJ2-7	NA	TRBV5-1	few	TGCGCCAGCAGCTCTACAGGAAGCTCCTACGAGCAGTACTTC	CASSSTGSSYEQYF
TRBJ1-5	NA	TRBV29-1	NA	TGCAGCGTTGCCCCCGGAGGCGGGGATCAGCCCCAGCATTTT	CSVAPGGGDQPQHF
TRBJ2-5	NA	TRBV6-1	NA	TGTGCCAGCAGCTGGCGCCTGTACCAAGAGACCCAGTACTTC	CASSWRLYQETQYF
TRBJ1-1	NA	TRBV20-1	many	TGCAGTGCTAGAACCACAGGGAACACTGAAGCTTTCTTT	CSARTTGNTEAFF
TRBJ2-7	NA	TRBV12-3/TRBV12-4	few	TGTGCCAGCAGTACGCAGACAGCTATCTCCTACGAGCAGTACTTC	CASSTQTAISYEQYF
TRBJ2-1	TRBD2	TRBV19	few	TGTGCCAGTAGTTATGGACTAGCCTGGGAGCAGTTCTTC	CASSYGLAWEQFF
TRBJ1-3	NA	TRBV7-3	NA	TGTGCCAGCAGCCCTGGGGTAACCAGCTCTGGAAACACCATATATTTT	CASSPGVTSSGNTIYF
TRBJ2-3	TRBD2	TRBV20-1	many	TGCAGTGCTAGAGGACTAGCGGGAGTAGATACGCAGTATTTT	CSARGLAGVDTQYF
TRBJ2-7	TRBD2	TRBV9	few	TGTGCCAGCAGCGCCCGTCAAGCGGGAGGGCCCCTCGAGCAGTACTTC	CASSARQAGGPLEQYF
TRBJ2-1	NA	TRBV2	many	TGTGCCAGCAGTGGCCGGTGGGAGGCCAGGGATGAGCAGTTCTTC	CASSGRWEARDEQFF
TRBJ1-5	NA	TRBV24-1	few	TGTGCCACCAGTTCGGGGGGTTCAGGCAATCAGCCCCAGCATTTT	CATSSGGSGNQPQHF